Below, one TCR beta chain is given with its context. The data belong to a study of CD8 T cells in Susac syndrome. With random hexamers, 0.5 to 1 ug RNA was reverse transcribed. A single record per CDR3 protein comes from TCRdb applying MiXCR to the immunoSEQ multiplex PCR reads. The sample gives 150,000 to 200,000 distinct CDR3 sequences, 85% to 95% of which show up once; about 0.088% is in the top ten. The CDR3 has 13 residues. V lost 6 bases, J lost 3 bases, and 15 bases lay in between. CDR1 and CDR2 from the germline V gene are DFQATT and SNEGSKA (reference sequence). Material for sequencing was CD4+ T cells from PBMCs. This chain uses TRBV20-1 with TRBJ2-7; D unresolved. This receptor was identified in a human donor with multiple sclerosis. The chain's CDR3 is CSAGNPRNYEQYF. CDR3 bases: TGCAGTGCGGGCAATCCACGAAACTACGAGCAGTACTTC.